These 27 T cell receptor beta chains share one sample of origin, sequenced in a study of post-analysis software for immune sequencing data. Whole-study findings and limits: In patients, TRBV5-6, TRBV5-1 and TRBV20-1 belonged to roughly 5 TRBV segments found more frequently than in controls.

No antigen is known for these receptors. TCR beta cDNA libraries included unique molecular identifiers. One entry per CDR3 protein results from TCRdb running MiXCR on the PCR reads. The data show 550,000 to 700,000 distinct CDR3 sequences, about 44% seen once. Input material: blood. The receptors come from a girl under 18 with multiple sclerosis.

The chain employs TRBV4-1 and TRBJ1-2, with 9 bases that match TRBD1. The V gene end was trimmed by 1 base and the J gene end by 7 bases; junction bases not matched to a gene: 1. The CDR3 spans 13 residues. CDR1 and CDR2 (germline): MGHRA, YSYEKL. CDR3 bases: TGCGCCAGCAGCCAAGGGACAGGGGTTGGCTACACCTTC. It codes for CASSQGTGVGYTF.

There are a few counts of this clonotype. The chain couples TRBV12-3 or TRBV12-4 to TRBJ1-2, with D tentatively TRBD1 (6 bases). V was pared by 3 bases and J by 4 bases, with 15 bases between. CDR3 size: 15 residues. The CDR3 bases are TGTGCCAGCAGTTTGAGGAGGGGGGGGATCTATGGCTACACCTTC. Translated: CASSLRRGGIYGYTF.

The CDR3 nucleotides read TGTGCCAGCATTACCCTAGGGATTAAGTCCCTTGGTGAGCAGTTCTTC. Protein sequence: CASITLGIKSLGEQFF. The chain has TRBV6-5 and TRBJ2-1; D is uncertain. Per the germline V gene, CDR1 is MNHEY and CDR2 is SVGAGI. This CDR3 contains 16 residues. V was cut by 7 bases and J by 9 bases, with 25 bases left in between.

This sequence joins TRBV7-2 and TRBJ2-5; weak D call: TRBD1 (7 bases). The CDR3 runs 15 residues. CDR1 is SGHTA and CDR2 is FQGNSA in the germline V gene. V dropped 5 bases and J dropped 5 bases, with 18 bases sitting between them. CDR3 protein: CASSPFGQAGETQYF. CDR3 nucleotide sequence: TGTGCCAGCAGCCCATTTGGACAGGCGGGGGAGACCCAGTACTTC.

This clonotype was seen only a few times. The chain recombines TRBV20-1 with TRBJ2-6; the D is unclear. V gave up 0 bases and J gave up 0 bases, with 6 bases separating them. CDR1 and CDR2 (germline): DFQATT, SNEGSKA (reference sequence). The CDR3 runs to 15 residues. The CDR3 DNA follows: TGCAGTGCTAGAGATCCTTACTCTGGGGCCAACGTCCTGACTTTC. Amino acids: CSARDPYSGANVLTF.

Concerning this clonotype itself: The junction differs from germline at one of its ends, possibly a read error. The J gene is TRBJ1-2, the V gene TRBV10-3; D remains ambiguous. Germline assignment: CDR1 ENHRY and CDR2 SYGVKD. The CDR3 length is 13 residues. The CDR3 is CAISESNKDGHTF. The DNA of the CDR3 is TGTGCCATCAGTGAGTCGAATAAGGATGGCCACACCTTC.

CDR3 DNA: TGTGCCAGCAGCTTACGAAGTGGGAGAGGAGATACGCAGTATTTT. Translating gives CASSLRSGRGDTQYF. The chain carries TRBV13 and TRBJ2-3, with D maybe TRBD2 (5 bases). This CDR3 comprises 15 residues. The germline CDR1 and CDR2 sequences are PRHDT and FYEKMQ (reference sequence). The ends were cut back, 2 bases at V and 5 bases at J, with 14 bases in the middle.

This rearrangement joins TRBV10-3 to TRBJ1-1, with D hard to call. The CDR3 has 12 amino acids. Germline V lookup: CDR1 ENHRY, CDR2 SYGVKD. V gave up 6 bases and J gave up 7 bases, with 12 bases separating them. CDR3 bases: TGTGCCATCAGAGGACCGCGGAGTGAAGCTTTCTTT. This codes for CAIRGPRSEAFF.

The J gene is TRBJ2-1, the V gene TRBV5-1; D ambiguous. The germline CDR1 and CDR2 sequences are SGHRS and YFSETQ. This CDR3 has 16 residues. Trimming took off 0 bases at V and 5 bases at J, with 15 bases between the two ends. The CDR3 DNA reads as TGCGCCAGCAGCTTGGCGTCAGGTAGGGTCGACAATGAGCAGTTCTTC. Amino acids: CASSLASGRVDNEQFF.

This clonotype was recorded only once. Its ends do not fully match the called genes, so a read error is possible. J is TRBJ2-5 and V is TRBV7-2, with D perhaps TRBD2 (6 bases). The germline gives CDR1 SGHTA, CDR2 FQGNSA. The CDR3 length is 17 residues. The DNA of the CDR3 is TGTGCCAGCAGCTTAGACGCGTCCAGACGTTTTCGGGAGACCCAATACTTC. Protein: CASSLDASRRFRETQYF. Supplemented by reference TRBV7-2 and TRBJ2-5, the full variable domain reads GAGVSQSPSNKVTEKGKDVELRCDPISGHTALYWYRQSLGQGLEFLIYFQGNSAPDKSGLPSDRFSAERTGGSVSTLTIQRTQQEDSAVYLCASSLDASRRFRETQYFGPGTRLLVL.

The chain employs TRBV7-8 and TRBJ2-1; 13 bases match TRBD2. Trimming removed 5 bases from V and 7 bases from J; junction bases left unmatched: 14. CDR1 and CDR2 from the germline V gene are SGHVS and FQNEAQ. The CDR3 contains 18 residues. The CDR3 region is CASSRLMTRTSGRNEQFF. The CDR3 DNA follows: TGTGCCAGCAGCCGTCTGATGACCCGGACTAGCGGGAGAAATGAGCAGTTCTTC.

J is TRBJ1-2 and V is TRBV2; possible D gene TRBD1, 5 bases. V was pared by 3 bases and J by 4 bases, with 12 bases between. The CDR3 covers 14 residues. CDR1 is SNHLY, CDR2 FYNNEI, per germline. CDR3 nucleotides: TGTGCCAGCAGTGAGTGGCAGGGACTCTATGGCTACACCTTC. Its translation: CASSEWQGLYGYTF.

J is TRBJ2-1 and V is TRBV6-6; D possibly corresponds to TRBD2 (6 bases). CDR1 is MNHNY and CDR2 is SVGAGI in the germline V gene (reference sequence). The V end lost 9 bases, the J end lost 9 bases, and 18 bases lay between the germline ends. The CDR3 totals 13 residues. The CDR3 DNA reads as TGTGCCAGTAAGCGGGCGGAAGACGGTGAGCAGTTCTTC. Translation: CASKRAEDGEQFF.

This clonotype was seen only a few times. CDR3 protein: CSVEGVGRETQYF. CDR3 nucleotide sequence: TGCAGCGTTGAAGGGGTCGGCCGAGAGACCCAGTACTTC. V is TRBV29-1 and J is TRBJ2-5, with D uncertain. This CDR3 is 13 amino acids long. V dropped 1 base and J dropped 4 bases, with 10 bases sitting between them. Germline V CDR1 and CDR2: SQVTM, ANQGSEA.

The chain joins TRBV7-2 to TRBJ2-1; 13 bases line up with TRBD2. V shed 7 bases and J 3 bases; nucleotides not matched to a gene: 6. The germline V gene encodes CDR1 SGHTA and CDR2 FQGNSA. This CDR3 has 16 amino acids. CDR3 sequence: CASKLAGGPGYNEQFF. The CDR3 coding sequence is TGTGCCAGCAAACTAGCGGGAGGGCCGGGCTACAATGAGCAGTTCTTC.

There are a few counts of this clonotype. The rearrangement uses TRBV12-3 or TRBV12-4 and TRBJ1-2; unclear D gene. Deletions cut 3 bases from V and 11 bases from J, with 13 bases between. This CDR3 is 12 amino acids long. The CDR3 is CASSLDRITYTF. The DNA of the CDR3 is TGTGCCAGCAGTTTGGACCGCATAACTTACACCTTC.

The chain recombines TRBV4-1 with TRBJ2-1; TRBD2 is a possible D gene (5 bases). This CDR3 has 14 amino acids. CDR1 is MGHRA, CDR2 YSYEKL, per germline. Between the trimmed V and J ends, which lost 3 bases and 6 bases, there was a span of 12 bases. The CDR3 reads CASSQLEVLNEQFF. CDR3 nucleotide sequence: TGCGCCAGCAGCCAGTTGGAGGTCCTCAATGAGCAGTTCTTC.

This chain's CDR3 is CASSLSAVRHTEAFF. CDR3 sequence (DNA): TGTGCCAGCAGCTTATCGGCGGTGAGGCACACTGAAGCTTTCTTT. The chain uses TRBV11-3 and TRBJ1-1, with D hard to call. Germline V gene data show CDR1 as SGHNT and CDR2 as YENEEA. This CDR3 is built from 15 residues. The ends were cut back, 2 bases at V and 3 bases at J, with 13 bases in the middle.

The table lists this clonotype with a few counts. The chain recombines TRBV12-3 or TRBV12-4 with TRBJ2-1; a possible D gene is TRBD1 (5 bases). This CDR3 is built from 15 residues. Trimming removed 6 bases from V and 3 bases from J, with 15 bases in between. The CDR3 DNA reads TGTGCCAGCAGCCAAGACAGTAAGTACTACAATGAGCAGTTCTTC. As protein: CASSQDSKYYNEQFF.

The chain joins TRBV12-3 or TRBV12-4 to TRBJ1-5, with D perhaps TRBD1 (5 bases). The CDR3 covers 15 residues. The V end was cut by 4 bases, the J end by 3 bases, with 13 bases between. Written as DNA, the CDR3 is TGTGCCAGCAGTTCCTTTCGGGGGACCAATCAGCCCCAGCATTTT. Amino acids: CASSSFRGTNQPQHF.

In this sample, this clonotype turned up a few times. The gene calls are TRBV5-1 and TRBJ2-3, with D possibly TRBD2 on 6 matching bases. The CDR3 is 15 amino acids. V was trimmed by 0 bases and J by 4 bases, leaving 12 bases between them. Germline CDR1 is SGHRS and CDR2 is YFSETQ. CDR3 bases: TGCGCCAGCAGCTTGGGATCGGGAGTGGCAGATACGCAGTATTTT. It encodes CASSLGSGVADTQYF.

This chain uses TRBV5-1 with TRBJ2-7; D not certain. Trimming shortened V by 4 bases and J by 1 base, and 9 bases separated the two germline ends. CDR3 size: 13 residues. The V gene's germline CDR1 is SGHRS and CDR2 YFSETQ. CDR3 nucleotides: TGCGCCAGCAGCGCCGACATTTCCTACGAGCAGTACTTC. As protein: CASSADISYEQYF.

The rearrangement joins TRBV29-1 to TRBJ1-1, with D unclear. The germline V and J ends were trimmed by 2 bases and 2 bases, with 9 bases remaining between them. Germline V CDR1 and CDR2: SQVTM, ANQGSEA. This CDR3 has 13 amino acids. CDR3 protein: CSVEISLNTEAFF. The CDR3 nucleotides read TGCAGCGTTGAAATAAGCCTAAACACTGAAGCTTTCTTT.

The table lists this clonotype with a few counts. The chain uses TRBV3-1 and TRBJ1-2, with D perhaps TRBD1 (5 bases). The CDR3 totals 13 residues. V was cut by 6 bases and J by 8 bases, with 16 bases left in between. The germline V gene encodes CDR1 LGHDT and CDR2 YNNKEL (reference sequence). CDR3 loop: CASRPQGSGGYTF. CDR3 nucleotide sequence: TGTGCCAGCAGACCCCAGGGCAGCGGAGGCTACACCTTC.

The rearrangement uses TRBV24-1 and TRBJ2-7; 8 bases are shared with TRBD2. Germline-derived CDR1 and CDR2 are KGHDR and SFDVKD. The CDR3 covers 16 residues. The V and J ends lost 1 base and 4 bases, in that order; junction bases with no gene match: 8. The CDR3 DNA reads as TGTGCCACCAGTGATTTTGATGTCAGCGGGAGTTACGAGCAGTACTTC. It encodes CATSDFDVSGSYEQYF.

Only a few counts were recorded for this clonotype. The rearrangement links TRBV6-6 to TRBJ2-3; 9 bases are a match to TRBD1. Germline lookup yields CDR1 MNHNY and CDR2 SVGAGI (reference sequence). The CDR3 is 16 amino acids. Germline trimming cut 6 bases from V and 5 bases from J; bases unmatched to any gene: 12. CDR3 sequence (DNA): TGTGCCAGCAGGACACCGACGGGACAGGGAGGAGATACGCAGTATTTT. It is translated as CASRTPTGQGGDTQYF.

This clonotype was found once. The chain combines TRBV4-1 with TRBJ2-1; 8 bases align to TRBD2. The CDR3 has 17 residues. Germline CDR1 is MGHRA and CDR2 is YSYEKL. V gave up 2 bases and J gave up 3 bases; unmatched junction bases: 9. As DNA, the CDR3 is TGCGCCAGCAGCCAATCCCAGAGCGGGAGTTTCTACAATGAGCAGTTCTTC. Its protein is CASSQSQSGSFYNEQFF.